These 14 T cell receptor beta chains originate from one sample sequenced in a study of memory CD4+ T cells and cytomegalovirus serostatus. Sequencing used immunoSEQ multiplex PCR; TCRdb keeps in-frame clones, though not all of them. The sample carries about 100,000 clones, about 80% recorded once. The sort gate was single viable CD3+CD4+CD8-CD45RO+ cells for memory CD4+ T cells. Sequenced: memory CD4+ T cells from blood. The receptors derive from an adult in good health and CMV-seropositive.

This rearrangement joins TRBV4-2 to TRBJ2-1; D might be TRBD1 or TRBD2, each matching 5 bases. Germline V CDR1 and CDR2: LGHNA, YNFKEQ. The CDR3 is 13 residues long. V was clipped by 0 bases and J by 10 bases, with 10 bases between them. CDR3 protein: CASSQDWDGEQFF. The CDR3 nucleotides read TGTGCCAGCAGCCAAGATTGGGACGGGGAGCAGTTCTTC.

The CDR3 spells CASSSSSYNSPLHF. CDR3 DNA: TGTGCCAGCAGCTCGAGCTCCTATAATTCACCCCTCCACTTT. This chain uses TRBV5-6 with TRBJ1-6; D ambiguous. Trimming left V 3 bases short and J 0 bases short, with 4 bases between. Germline CDR1 SGHDT, CDR2 YYEEEE. The CDR3 consists of 14 residues. The complete variable domain, with remaining parts taken from reference TRBV5-6 and TRBJ1-6, reads DAGVTQSPTHLIKTRGQQVTLRCSPKSGHDTVSWYQQALGQGPQFIFQYYEEEERQRGNFPDRFSGHQFPNYSSELNVNALLLGDSALYLCASSSSSYNSPLHFGNGTRLTVT.

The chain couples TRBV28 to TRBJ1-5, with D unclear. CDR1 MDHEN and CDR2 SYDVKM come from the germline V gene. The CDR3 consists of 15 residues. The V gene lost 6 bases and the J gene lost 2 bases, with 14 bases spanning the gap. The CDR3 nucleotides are TGTGCCAGCAGCCCCGGCGCAGGCGGCAATCAGCCCCAGCATTTT. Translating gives CASSPGAGGNQPQHF.

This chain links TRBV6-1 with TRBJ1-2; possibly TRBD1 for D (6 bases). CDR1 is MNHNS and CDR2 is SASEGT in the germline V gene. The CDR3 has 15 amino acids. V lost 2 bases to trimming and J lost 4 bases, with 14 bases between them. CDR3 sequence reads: CASSESGGASYGYTF. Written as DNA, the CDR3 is TGTGCCAGCAGTGAATCGGGGGGCGCGAGCTATGGCTACACCTTC.

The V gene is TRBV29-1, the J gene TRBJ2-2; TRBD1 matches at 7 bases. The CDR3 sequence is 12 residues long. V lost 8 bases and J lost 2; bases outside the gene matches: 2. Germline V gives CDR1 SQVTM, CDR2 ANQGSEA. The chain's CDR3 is CSHRGNTGELFF. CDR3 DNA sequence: TGCAGCCACAGGGGAAACACCGGGGAGCTGTTTTTT.

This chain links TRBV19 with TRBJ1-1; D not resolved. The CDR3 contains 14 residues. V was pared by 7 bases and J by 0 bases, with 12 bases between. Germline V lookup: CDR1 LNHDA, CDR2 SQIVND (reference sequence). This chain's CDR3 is CASNFRRMNTEAFF. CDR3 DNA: TGTGCCAGTAATTTCAGGCGAATGAACACTGAAGCTTTCTTT.

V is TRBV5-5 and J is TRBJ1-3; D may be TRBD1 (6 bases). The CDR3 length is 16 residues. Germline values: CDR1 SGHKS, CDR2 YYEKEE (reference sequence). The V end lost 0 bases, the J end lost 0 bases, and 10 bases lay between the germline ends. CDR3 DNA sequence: TGTGCCAGCAGCTTGGAGGCAGGGGCCTCTGGAAACACCATATATTTT. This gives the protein CASSLEAGASGNTIYF.

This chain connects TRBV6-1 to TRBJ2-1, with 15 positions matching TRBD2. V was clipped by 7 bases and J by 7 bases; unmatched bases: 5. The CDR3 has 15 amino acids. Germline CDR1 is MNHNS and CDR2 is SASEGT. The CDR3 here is CASILGTSGGNEQFF. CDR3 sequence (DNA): TGTGCCAGCATCTTGGGGACTAGCGGGGGGAATGAGCAGTTCTTC.

CDR3 amino acids: CASSQLGRGFDNEQFF. The CDR3 nucleotides read TGCGCCAGCAGCCAACTGGGGAGGGGATTCGACAATGAGCAGTTCTTC. This chain connects TRBV4-1 to TRBJ2-1; 7 bases fit TRBD2. V lost 2 bases, J lost 5 bases, and 9 bases stayed unmatched. Germline CDR1 and CDR2: MGHRA and YSYEKL. The CDR3 has 16 amino acids.

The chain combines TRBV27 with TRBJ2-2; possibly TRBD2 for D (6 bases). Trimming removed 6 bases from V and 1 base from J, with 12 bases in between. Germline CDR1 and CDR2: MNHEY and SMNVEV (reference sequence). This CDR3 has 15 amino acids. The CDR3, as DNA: TGTGCCAGCAGCGCCGGGACTTGGAACACCGGGGAGCTGTTTTTT. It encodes CASSAGTWNTGELFF.

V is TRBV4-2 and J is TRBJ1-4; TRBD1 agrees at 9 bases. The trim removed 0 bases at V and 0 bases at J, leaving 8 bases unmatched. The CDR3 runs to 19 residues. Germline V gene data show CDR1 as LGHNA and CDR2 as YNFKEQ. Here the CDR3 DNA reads TGTGCCAGCAGCCAAGATCGGGGACAGGGCTTTACAACTAATGAAAAACTGTTTTTT. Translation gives CASSQDRGQGFTTNEKLFF.

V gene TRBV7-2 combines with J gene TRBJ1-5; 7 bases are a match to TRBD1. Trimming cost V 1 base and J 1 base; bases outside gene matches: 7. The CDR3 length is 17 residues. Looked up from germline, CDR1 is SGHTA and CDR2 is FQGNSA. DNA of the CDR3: TGTGCCAGCAGCTTAGGGAAGGGGGCTCGGAGCAATCAGCCCCAGCATTTT. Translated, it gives CASSLGKGARSNQPQHF. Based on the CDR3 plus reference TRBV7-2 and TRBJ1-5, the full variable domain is GAGVSQSPSNKVTEKGKDVELRCDPISGHTALYWYRQSLGQGLEFLIYFQGNSAPDKSGLPSDRFSAERTGGSVSTLTIQRTQQEDSAVYLCASSLGKGARSNQPQHFGDGTRLSIL.

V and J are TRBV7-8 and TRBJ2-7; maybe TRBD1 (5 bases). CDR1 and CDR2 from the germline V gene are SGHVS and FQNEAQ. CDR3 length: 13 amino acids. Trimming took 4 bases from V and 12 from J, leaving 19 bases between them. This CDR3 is CASSSRPREGSYF. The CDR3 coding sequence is TGTGCCAGCAGCTCCCGGCCCAGGGAAGGGTCGTACTTC. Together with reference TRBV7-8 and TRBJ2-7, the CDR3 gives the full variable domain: GAGVSQSPRYKVAKRGQDVALRCDPISGHVSLFWYQQALGQGPEFLTYFQNEAQLDKSGLPSDRFFAERPEGSVSTLKIQRTQQEDSAVYLCASSSRPREGSYFGPGTRLTVT.

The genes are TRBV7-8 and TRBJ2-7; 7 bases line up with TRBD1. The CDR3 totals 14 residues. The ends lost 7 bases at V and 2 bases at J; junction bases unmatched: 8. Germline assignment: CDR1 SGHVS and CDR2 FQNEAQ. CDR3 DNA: TGTGCCAGCAACCCGGTTCAGGGGGCCTACGAGCAGTACTTC. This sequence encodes CASNPVQGAYEQYF.